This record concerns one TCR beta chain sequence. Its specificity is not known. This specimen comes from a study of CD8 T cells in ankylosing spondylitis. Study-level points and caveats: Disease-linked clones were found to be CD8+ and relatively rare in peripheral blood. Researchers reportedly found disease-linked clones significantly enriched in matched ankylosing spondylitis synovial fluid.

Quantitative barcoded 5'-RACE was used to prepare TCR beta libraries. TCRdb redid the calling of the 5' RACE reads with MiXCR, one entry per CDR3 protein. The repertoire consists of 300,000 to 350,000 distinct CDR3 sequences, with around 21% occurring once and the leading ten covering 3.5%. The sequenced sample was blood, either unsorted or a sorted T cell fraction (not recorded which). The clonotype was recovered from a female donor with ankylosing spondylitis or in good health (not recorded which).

The CDR3 loop is CASSRYHQEGSNEQFF. In nucleotides, the CDR3 is TGTGCCAGTAGTCGGTACCATCAAGAGGGAAGCAATGAGCAGTTCTTC. The gene calls are TRBV19 and TRBJ2-1; D is possibly TRBD2 (5 bases). V lost 5 bases, J lost 6 bases, and 20 bases lay in between. CDR1 LNHDA and CDR2 SQIVND come from the germline V gene (reference sequence). The CDR3 sequence is 16 residues long.